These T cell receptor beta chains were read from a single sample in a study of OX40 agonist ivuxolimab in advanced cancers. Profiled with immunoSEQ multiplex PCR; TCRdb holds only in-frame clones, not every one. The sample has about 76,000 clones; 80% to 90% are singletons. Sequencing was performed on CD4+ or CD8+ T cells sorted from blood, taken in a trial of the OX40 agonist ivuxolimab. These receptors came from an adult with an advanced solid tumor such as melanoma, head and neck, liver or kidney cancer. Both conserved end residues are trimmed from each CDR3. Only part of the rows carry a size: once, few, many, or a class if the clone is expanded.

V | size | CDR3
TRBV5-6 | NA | ASSSLSGGRSYEQY
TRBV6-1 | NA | ASSESGTVKNNEQF
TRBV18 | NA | ASSPATGGGETQY
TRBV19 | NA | ASGQGVQPQH
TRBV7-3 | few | ASSQGQGAGVCYGYT
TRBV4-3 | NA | ASSSHSSPTHMNTEAF
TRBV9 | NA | ASSVEGTGVGNTIY
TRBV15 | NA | ATSNRDSYEQY
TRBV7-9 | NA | ASTWGANAMNTEAF
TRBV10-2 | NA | ASGVAGGDTQY
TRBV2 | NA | ASSGEGTGNSPLH
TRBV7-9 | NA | ASSLDGGRERDTQY
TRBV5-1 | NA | ASSLGAGMGQGGNTIY
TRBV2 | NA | ASKAKDRGFADTQY
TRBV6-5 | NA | ASSYGGQGTYEQY
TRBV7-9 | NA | ASSFRGAGGEQY
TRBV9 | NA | ASSVGVSSYNEQF
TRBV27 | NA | ASSFVGDPWFNEQY
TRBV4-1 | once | ASSQEMQGAADTGELF
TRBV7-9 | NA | ASSLPEDTQY
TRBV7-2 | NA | ASSFRVGFGANVLT
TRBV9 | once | ASSHTGGTGGSDTQY
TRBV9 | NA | ASSAAPWDEQF
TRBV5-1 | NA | ASSPEGEVTEAF
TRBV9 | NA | ASSLRTDEQY
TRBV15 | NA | ATSRIASGRVDEQF
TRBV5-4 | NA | ASSLSGQNTEAF
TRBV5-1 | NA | ASSLADGLNTEAF
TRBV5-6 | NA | ASNYIGAGNTIY
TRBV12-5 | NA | ASGLVGRPGSADTQY
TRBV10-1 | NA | ASSRGVEQF
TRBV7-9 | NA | ASSFDRPHNSPLH
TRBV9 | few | ASSPNAEQSYEQY
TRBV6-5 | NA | ASSPRRGLDTEAF
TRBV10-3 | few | AIKASGGDYNEQF
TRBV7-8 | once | ASSSGPKDTEAF
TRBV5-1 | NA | ASSRQGGETDTQY
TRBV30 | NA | AWSDDRGSSYEQY
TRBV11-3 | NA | ASSKPGADTQY
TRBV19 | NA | ASSDIAASGDTQY
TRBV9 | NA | ASSNAGRGNTGELF
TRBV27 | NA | ASSPIRSGGRLFTDTQY
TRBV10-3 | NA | AISETTGGGYGYT
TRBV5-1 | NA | ASRLRQGVGEQY
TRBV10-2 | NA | ASTANRNTEAF
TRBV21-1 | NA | ASSKSLGTGGNQPQH
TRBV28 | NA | ATLAGGYNEQF
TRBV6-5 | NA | ASSYSLGTGNTIY
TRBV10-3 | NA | AISESRQPQETQY
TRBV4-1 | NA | ASSPGNEQF
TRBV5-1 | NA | ASSLDRENYGYT
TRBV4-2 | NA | ASSQDMTSGRALEQY
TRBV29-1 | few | SVEDWTGNTEAF
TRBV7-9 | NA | ASSLQGNEQF
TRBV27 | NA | ASSIRDRKYEQY
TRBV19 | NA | ASRPPGRTFADTQY
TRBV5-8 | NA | ASRLLAGARGYT
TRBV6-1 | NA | ASSGLTSGTYEQY
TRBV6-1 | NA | ASGGQGHETQY